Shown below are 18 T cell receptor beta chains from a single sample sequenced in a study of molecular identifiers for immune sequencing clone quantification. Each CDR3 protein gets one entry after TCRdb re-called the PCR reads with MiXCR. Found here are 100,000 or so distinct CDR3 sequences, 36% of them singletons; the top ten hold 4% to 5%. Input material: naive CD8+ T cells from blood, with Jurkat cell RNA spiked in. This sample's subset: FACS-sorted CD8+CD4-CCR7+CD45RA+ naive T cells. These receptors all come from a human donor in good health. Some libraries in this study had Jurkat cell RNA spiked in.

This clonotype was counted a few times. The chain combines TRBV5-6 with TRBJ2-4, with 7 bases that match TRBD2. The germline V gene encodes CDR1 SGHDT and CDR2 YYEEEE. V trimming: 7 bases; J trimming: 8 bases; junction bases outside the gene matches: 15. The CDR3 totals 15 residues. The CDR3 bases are TGTGCCAGCCGCTACAGCCAGGGCCGGGGGGACATTCAGTACTTC. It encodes CASRYSQGRGDIQYF.

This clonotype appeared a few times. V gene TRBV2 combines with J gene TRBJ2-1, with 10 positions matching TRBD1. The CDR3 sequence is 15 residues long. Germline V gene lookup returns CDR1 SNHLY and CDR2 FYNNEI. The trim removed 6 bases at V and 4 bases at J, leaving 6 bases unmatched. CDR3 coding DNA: TGTGCCAGCAGGAGTGGGACAGGGGTGTACAATGAGCAGTTCTTC. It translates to CASRSGTGVYNEQFF.

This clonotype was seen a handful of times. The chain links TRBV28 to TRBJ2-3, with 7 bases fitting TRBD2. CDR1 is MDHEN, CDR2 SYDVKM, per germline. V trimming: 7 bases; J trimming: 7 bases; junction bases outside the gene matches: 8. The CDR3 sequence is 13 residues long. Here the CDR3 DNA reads TGTGCCAGCACCTCGGGGGGACCGTATACGCAGTATTTT. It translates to CASTSGGPYTQYF. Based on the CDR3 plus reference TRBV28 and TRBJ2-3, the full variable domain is DVKVTQSSRYLVKRTGEKVFLECVQDMDHENMFWYRQDPGLGLRLIYFSYDVKMKEKGDIPEGYSVSREKKERFSLILESASTNQTSMYLCASTSGGPYTQYFGPGTRLTVL.

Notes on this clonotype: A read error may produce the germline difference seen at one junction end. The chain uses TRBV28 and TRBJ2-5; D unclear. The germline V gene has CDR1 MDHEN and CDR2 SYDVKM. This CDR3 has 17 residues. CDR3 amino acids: CASSLTDYKVWQATQYF. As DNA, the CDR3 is TGTGCCAGCAGTTTGACTGATTATAAGGTCTGGCAAGCGACCCAGTACTTC.

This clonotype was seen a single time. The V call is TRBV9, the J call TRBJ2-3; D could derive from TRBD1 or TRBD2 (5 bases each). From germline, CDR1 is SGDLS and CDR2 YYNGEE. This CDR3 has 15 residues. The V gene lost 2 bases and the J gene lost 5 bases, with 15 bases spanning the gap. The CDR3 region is CASSVGASRGDTQYF. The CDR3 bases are TGTGCCAGCAGCGTCGGGGCTAGTAGAGGAGATACGCAGTATTTT.

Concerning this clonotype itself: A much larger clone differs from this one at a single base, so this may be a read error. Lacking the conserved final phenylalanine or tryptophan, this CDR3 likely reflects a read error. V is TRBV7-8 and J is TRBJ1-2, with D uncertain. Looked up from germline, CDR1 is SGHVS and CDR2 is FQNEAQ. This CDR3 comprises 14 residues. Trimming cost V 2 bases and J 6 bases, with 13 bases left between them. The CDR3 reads CASSLKAGLDGYTI. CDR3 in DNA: TGTGCCAGCAGCTTAAAGGCTGGACTGGATGGCTACACCATC.

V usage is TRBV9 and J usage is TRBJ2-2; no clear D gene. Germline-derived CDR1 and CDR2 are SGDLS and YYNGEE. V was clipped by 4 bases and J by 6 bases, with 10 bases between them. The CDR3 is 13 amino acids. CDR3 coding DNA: TGTGCCAGCAGCTACCAAGGTTCCGGGGAGCTGTTTTTT. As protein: CASSYQGSGELFF.

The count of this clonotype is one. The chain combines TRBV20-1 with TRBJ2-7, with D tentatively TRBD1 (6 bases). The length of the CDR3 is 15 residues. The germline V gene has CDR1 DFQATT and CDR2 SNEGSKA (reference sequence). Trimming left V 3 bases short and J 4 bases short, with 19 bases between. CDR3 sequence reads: CSASTPTGFLYEQYF. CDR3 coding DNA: TGCAGTGCTAGCACCCCGACAGGTTTTCTATACGAGCAGTACTTC.

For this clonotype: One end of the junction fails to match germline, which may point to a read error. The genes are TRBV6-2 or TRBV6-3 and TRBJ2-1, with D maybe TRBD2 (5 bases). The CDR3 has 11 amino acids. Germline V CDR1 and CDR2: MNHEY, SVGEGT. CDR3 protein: CASRRGLLSDF. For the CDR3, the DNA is TGTGCCAGCAGACGCGGACTTTTATCAGACTTC.

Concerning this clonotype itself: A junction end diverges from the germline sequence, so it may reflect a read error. Here the CDR3 reads CASSYARVAGYAF. CDR3 nucleotides: TGTGCCAGCAGTTACGCCAGGGTCGCTGGCTACGCCTTC. This chain uses TRBV6-5 with TRBJ1-2; D perhaps matches TRBD1 (5 bases). In germline, CDR1 is MNHEY, CDR2 SVGAGI. The CDR3 length is 13 residues.

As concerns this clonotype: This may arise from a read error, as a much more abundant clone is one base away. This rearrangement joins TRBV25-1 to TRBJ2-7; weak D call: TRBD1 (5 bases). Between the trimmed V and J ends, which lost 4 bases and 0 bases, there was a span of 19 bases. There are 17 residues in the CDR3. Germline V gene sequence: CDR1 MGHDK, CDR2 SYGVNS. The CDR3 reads CASSARTPSDTSYEQYF. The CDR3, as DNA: TGTGCCAGCAGTGCCCGCACTCCGTCGGACACCTCCTACGAGCAGTACTTC.

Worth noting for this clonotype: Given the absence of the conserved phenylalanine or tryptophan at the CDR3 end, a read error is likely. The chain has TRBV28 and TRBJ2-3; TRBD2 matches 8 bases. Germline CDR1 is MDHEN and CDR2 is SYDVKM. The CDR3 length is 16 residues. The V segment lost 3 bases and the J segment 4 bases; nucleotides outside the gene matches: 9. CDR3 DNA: TGTGCCAGCAGTTTCACCAGCGGGAGTAAGGCAGATACGCAGTATCTT. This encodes CASSFTSGSKADTQYL.

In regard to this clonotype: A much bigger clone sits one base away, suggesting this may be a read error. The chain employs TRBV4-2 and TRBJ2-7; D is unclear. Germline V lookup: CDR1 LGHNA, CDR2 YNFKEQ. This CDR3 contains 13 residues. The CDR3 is CAGSQDLYYEQYF. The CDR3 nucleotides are TGTGCCGGCAGCCAAGATCTATACTACGAGCAGTACTTC.

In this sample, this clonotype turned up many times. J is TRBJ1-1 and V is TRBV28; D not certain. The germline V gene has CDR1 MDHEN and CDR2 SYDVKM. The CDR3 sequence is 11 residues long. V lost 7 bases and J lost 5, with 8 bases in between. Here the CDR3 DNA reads TGTGCCAGCAAGGATGGGACTGAAGCTTTCTTT. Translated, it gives CASKDGTEAFF.

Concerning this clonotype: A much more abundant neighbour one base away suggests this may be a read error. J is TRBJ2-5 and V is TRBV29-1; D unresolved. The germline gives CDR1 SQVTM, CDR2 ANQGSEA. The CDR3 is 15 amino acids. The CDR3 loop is CSVPPPYPVGEAQYF. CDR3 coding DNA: TGCAGCGTCCCTCCTCCGTACCCGGTCGGAGAGGCCCAGTACTTC.

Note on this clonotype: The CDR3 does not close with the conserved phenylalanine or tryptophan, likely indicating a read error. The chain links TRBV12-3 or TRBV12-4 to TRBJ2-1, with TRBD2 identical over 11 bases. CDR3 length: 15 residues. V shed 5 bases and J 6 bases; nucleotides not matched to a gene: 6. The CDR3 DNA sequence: TGTGCCAGCAGTCCCCTAGCGGGAGGCATCAATGAGCAGTTCATC. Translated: CASSPLAGGINEQFI.

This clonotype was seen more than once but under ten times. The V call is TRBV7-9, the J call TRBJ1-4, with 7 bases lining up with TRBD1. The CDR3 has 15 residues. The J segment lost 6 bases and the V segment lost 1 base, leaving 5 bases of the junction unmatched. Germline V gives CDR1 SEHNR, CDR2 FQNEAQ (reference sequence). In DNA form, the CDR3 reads TGTGCCAGCAGCTTAGGACAGGGAGATTATGAAAAACTGTTTTTT. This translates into CASSLGQGDYEKLFF.

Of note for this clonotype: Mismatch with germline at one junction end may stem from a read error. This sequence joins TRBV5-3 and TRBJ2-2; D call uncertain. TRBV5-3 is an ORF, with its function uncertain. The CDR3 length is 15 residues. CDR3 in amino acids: CASSLVSSHRGELFF. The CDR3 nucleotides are TGTGCCAGCAGCTTGGTATCCAGTCACCGTGGGGAGCTGTTTTTT.